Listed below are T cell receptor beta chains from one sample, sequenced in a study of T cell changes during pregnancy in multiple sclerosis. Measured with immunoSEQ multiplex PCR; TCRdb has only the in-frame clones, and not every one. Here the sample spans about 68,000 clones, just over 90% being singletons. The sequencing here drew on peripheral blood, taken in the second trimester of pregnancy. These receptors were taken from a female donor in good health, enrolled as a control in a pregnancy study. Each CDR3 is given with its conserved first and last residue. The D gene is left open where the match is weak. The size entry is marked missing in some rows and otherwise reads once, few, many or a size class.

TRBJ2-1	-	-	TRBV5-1	TGCGCCAGCAGCTTGGCATACAATGAGCAGTTCTTC	CASSLAYNEQFF
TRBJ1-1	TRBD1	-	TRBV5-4	TGTGCCAGCAGCTTGGCCAGGGGACAGGGGGCTTCAACTGAAGCTTTCTTT	CASSLARGQGASTEAFF
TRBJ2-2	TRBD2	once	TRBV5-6	TGTGCCAGCAGCTTACTAGCGGGAGGTTCTACCGGGGAGCTGTTTTTT	CASSLLAGGSTGELFF
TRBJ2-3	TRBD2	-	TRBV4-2	TGTGCCAGCAGCCTGACTAGCGGGGATGAAGATACGCAGTATTTT	CASSLTSGDEDTQYF
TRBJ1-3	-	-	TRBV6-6	TGTGCCAGCAGGAATACGAAGAGCTCTGGAAACACCATATATTTT	CASRNTKSSGNTIYF
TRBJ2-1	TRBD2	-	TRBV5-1	TGCGCCAGCAGCTGGGGGGGACTAGCGGCGGAGCAGTTCTTC	CASSWGGLAAEQFF
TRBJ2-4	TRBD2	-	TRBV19	TGTGCCAGTAGTATGGGGACTAGCGGGAGGTTTACCAAAAACATTCAGTACTTC	CASSMGTSGRFTKNIQYF
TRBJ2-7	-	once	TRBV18	TGTGCCAGCTCACCTCGGGACAACGAGCAGTACTTC	CASSPRDNEQYF
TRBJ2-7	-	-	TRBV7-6	TGTGCCAGCAGCTTAGGAGGAGAGTCCTACGAGCAGTACTTC	CASSLGGESYEQYF
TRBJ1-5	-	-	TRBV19	TGTGCCACTAGCAGGGGACAACAGCCCCAGCATTTT	CATSRGQQPQHF
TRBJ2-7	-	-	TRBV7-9	TGTGCCAGCAGCGACCAGGGTAACGAGCAGTACTTC	CASSDQGNEQYF
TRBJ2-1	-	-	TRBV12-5	TGTGCTAGTGGTTTGACCTCGTCTCGGAGCTCCTACAATGAGCAGTTCTTC	CASGLTSSRSSYNEQFF
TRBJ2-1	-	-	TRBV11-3	TGTGCCAGCAGCCCATACAGGGACAATGAGCAGTTCTTC	CASSPYRDNEQFF
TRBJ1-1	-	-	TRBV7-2	TGTGCCACAAAAGGGGCAGGAAGCACTGAAGCTTTCTTT	CATKGAGSTEAFF
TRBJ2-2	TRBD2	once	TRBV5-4	TGTGCCAGCAGCCCGGGCGCTAGCGGGAGAAGCCCCGGGGAGCTGTTTTTT	CASSPGASGRSPGELFF
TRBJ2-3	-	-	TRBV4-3	TGCGCCAGCAGCCAAGAAGTCACAGGCACAGATACGCAGTATTTT	CASSQEVTGTDTQYF
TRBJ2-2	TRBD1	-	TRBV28	TGTGCCAGCAGTTCAAGGTCCCTGGGACAGGGAGAAGCCGGGGAGCTGTTTTTT	CASSSRSLGQGEAGELFF
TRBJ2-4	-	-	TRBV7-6	TGTGCCAGCAGCTTAGGCGGACCGGGGGACATTCAGTACTTC	CASSLGGPGDIQYF
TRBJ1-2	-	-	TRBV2	TGTGCCAGCGATCCTCCCGTAGCTAACTATGGCTACACCTTC	CASDPPVANYGYTF
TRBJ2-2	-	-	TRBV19	TGTGCCAGTAGTCCCGGCACCGGGGAGCTGTTTTTT	CASSPGTGELFF
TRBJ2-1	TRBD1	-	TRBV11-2	TGTGCCAGCAGACCTCAGGGGGCTACCTACAATGAGCAGTTCTTC	CASRPQGATYNEQFF
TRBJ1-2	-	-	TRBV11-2	TGTGCCAGCAGCTTATCAGGGTATGGCTACACCTTC	CASSLSGYGYTF
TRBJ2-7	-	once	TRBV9	TGTGCCAGCAGCGTAGCTGGGGGAGGCTACGAGCAGTACTTC	CASSVAGGGYEQYF